The 28 T cell receptor beta chains in this list originate from one sample, sequenced in a study of human CD4 T cells and Enterobacteriaceae. All CD4+ cells other than CD45RA+CCR7+CD95- naive cells were sorted as memory, over 95% pure. The table came from immunoSEQ multiplex PCR; TCRdb's copy has only in-frame clones and leaves some out. The sample lists under 35,000 clones, approximately 84% occurring once. Sequencing was performed on memory CD4+ T cells from blood. All receptors come from a human donor in good health.

Here the CDR3 DNA reads TGTGCCAGTAGTAGTGTGGGACAAAAGAACACTGAAGCTTTCTTT. As protein: CASSSVGQKNTEAFF. The chain joins TRBV19 to TRBJ1-1; TRBD1 is a possible D gene (6 bases). Deletions cut 4 bases from V and 1 base from J, with 13 bases between. This CDR3 spans 15 amino acids. The germline V gene encodes CDR1 LNHDA and CDR2 SQIVND (reference sequence).

This rearrangement joins TRBV10-1 to TRBJ2-3; unclear D gene. The CDR3 totals 14 residues. V was clipped by 0 bases and J by 6 bases, with 10 bases between them. Germline V gene data show CDR1 as WNHNN and CDR2 as SYGVQD (reference sequence). CDR3 amino acids: CASSESTVADTQYF. CDR3 sequence (DNA): TGCGCCAGCAGTGAGTCTACCGTAGCCGATACGCAGTATTTT.

J is TRBJ2-2 and V is TRBV5-1; TRBD1 agrees at 8 bases. The CDR3 runs to 14 residues. V trimming: 4 bases; J trimming: 7 bases; junction bases outside the gene matches: 6. Per the germline V gene, CDR1 is SGHRS and CDR2 is YFSETQ. The CDR3 region has the DNA TGCGCCAGCAGCAACCAGGGGGCTGGCGGGGAGCTGTTTTTT. It translates to CASSNQGAGGELFF.

The CDR3 is CASSLGVGGAAGEKLFF. CDR3 sequence (DNA): TGCGCCAGCAGCTTGGGTGTAGGGGGCGCGGCTGGTGAAAAACTGTTTTTT. This sequence joins TRBV5-1 and TRBJ1-4; 7 nucleotides align to TRBD1. J was trimmed by 7 bases and V by 0 bases; bases with no gene match: 12. Looked up from germline, CDR1 is SGHRS and CDR2 is YFSETQ. The CDR3 has 17 amino acids. The complete variable domain, with remaining parts taken from reference TRBV5-1 and TRBJ1-4, reads KAGVTQTPRYLIKTRGQQVTLSCSPISGHRSVSWYQQTPGQGLQFLFEYFSETQRNKGNFPGRFSGRQFSNSRSEMNVSTLELGDSALYLCASSLGVGGAAGEKLFFGSGTQLSVL.

This clone was picked up one time. This chain uses TRBV5-1 with TRBJ2-3; tentative D call: TRBD1 (6 bases). This CDR3 comprises 14 residues. Between the trimmed V and J ends, which lost 2 bases and 2 bases, there was a span of 9 bases. The germline CDR1 and CDR2 sequences are SGHRS and YFSETQ. CDR3 sequence: CASSFGDITDTQYF. Written as DNA, the CDR3 is TGCGCCAGCAGCTTCGGGGACATCACAGATACGCAGTATTTT.

V is TRBV28 and J is TRBJ1-5; D possibly corresponds to TRBD1 (6 bases). The V gene's germline CDR1 is MDHEN and CDR2 SYDVKM. There are 13 residues in the CDR3. V was shortened by 6 bases and J by 1 base, with 7 bases between the two germline ends. CDR3 residues: CASRQGSNQPQHF. The CDR3 DNA is TGTGCCAGCAGGCAGGGGAGCAATCAGCCCCAGCATTTT.

V is TRBV29-1 and J is TRBJ2-7, with D maybe TRBD1 (5 bases). The CDR3 extends over 14 amino acids. CDR1 is SQVTM, CDR2 ANQGSEA, per germline. Between the trimmed V and J ends, which lost 2 bases and 5 bases, there was a span of 16 bases. The chain's CDR3 is CSVETSRVRNEQYF. The DNA for the CDR3 is TGCAGCGTTGAAACAAGCAGGGTAAGGAACGAGCAGTACTTC.

The V call is TRBV2, the J call TRBJ2-5, with 12 bases fitting TRBD2. The DNA end is more similar to TRBJ2-7, so the J call may be wrong. The length of the CDR3 is 15 residues. Per the germline V gene, CDR1 is SNHLY and CDR2 is FYNNEI. The CDR3 coding sequence is TGTGCCAGCGCGGGGGGACTAGCGGGCCGCTACGAGCAGTACTTC. This codes for CASAGGLAGRYEQYF.

The V and J genes are TRBV2 and TRBJ1-5, with D perhaps TRBD1 (5 bases). Per the germline V gene, CDR1 is SNHLY and CDR2 is FYNNEI. The length of the CDR3 is 16 residues. V was pared by 4 bases and J by 0 bases, with 13 bases between. CDR3 in amino acids: CASSVDSNYSNQPQHF. The CDR3, as DNA: TGTGCCAGCAGTGTAGACAGCAACTATAGCAATCAGCCCCAGCATTTT.

J is TRBJ1-1 and V is TRBV11-2; D ambiguous. This CDR3 has 14 residues. V was shortened by 3 bases and J by 2 bases, with 10 bases between the two germline ends. Germline V gene data show CDR1 as SGHAT and CDR2 as FQNNGV. In DNA form, the CDR3 reads TGTGCCAGCAGCTTGAGGAATTTAAACACTGAAGCTTTCTTT. As protein: CASSLRNLNTEAFF.

J is TRBJ2-7 and V is TRBV5-1; the D is unclear. Trimming removed 5 bases from V and 0 bases from J, with 9 bases in between. Germline V gene sequence: CDR1 SGHRS, CDR2 YFSETQ. CDR3 length equals 13 residues. The CDR3 spells CASREPNSYEQYF. The CDR3 nucleotides read TGCGCCAGCAGGGAGCCTAACTCCTACGAGCAGTACTTC.

The rearrangement uses TRBV28 and TRBJ1-2; unclear D gene. The CDR3 is 14 amino acids. Germline CDR1 reads MDHEN; CDR2 reads SYDVKM. Trimming stripped 6 bases from V and 8 bases from J, with 19 bases between. The chain's CDR3 is CASSLPSGEGGYTF. DNA of the CDR3: TGTGCCAGCAGCCTTCCGAGTGGGGAGGGAGGCTACACCTTC.

This clone was recorded a few times. The chain couples TRBV5-5 to TRBJ2-7, with 11 positions matching TRBD2. J gave up 9 bases and V 4 bases, and 18 bases lay outside the gene matches. CDR1 and CDR2 from the germline V gene are SGHKS and YYEKEE (reference sequence). This CDR3 is built from 17 residues. The CDR3 loop reads CASSRTPTSGSSYRQYF. The CDR3 coding sequence is TGTGCCAGCAGCCGTACTCCTACTAGCGGGAGCTCTTACCGGCAGTACTTC.

The genes are TRBV5-1 and TRBJ2-2; a possible D gene is TRBD1 (6 bases). CDR3 length equals 15 residues. From germline, CDR1 is SGHRS and CDR2 YFSETQ. V gave up 3 bases and J gave up 0 bases, with 9 bases separating them. CDR3 in amino acids: CASSSGQSNTGELFF. The CDR3 DNA follows: TGCGCCAGCAGCTCAGGACAGTCGAACACCGGGGAGCTGTTTTTT.

This sequence joins TRBV2 and TRBJ2-1; 7 bases agree with TRBD1. The germline CDR1 and CDR2 sequences are SNHLY and FYNNEI. The length of the CDR3 is 16 residues. Trimming took 6 bases from V and 1 from J; bases not matched to a gene: 9. The CDR3 DNA is TGTGCCAGCAGCTTCTCCCGGGACAGATCCTACAATGAGCAGTTCTTC. This sequence encodes CASSFSRDRSYNEQFF.

This sequence joins TRBV19 and TRBJ1-2; D remains ambiguous. CDR3 length: 16 amino acids. In germline, CDR1 is LNHDA, CDR2 SQIVND (reference sequence). The V and J ends lost 3 bases and 2 bases respectively, with 16 bases between them. The CDR3 DNA is TGTGCCAGTAGTATCTCCAGCAGTCCGAAAAACTATGGCTACACCTTC. Amino acid sequence: CASSISSSPKNYGYTF.

The chain uses TRBV4-2 and TRBJ2-1, with D tentatively TRBD1 (5 bases). Germline V gives CDR1 LGHNA, CDR2 YNFKEQ. Trimming took 8 bases from V and 7 from J, leaving 21 bases between them. The CDR3 is made up of 15 amino acids. DNA of the CDR3: TGTGCCAGCGGTAAGGGGCAGGGCGTGGGAAATGAGCAGTTCTTC. As protein: CASGKGQGVGNEQFF.

The rearrangement links TRBV28 to TRBJ2-1; TRBD2 agrees at 9 bases. Germline V CDR1 and CDR2: MDHEN, SYDVKM. V lost 2 bases to trimming and J lost 4 bases; unmatched junction nucleotides: 6. The length of the CDR3 is 16 residues. The CDR3 coding sequence is TGTGCCAGCAGTTTAACGTCTAGCGGGAAGTACAATGAGCAGTTCTTC. Its protein product is CASSLTSSGKYNEQFF.

The chain is built from TRBV15 and TRBJ2-7, with 7 nucleotides matching TRBD1. Trimming removed 0 bases from V and 6 bases from J; junction bases left unmatched: 5. Germline loops: CDR1 LNHNV, CDR2 YYDKDF (reference sequence). The CDR3 spans 14 residues. The CDR3 sequence is CATSRDQAGGEQYF. The CDR3 DNA reads as TGTGCCACCAGCAGAGATCAGGCAGGGGGCGAGCAGTACTTC.

This chain links TRBV27 with TRBJ2-7; perhaps TRBD1 as D (5 bases). Trimming removed 5 bases at V and 0 bases at J, with 14 bases between. This CDR3 is 15 amino acids long. Germline-derived CDR1 and CDR2 are MNHEY and SMNVEV (reference sequence). CDR3 DNA: TGTGCCAGCAGTCGACAGCCATCGGCCTCCTACGAGCAGTACTTC. Translated: CASSRQPSASYEQYF.

This clone was seen just once. The DNA for the CDR3 is TGTGCCAGCAGTTTTGCCGATCGCGGGGAGCAGTACTTC. It encodes CASSFADRGEQYF. The chain joins TRBV28 to TRBJ2-7; tentative D call: TRBD2 (5 bases). The CDR3 has 13 residues. V lost 3 bases and J lost 7, with 13 bases in between. CDR1 and CDR2 from the germline V gene are MDHEN and SYDVKM.

This rearrangement joins TRBV25-1 to TRBJ2-1, with D unclear. Trimming shortened V by 7 bases and J by 0 bases, and 1 base separated the two germline ends. CDR1 is MGHDK and CDR2 is SYGVNS in the germline V gene. This CDR3 region has 11 residues. CDR3 coding DNA: TGTGCCAGCACCTCCTACAATGAGCAGTTCTTC. Its protein is CASTSYNEQFF.

This chain uses TRBV5-1 with TRBJ2-3, with D unresolved. CDR1 and CDR2 (germline): SGHRS, YFSETQ. The CDR3 has 14 residues. V dropped 0 bases and J dropped 4 bases, with 9 bases sitting between them. CDR3 loop: CASSLEPRSDTQYF. In nucleotides, the CDR3 is TGCGCCAGCAGCTTGGAACCCAGGTCAGATACGCAGTATTTT.

This clone was seen only once. The V gene is TRBV28, the J gene TRBJ2-2, with 8 bases aligning to TRBD2. CDR3 length: 17 amino acids. Germline V gene lookup returns CDR1 MDHEN and CDR2 SYDVKM. The V segment lost 4 bases and the J segment 3 bases; nucleotides outside the gene matches: 10. CDR3 region: CASSSPGGGRHTGELFF. Here the CDR3 DNA reads TGTGCCAGCAGTTCCCCCGGGGGGGGGAGGCACACCGGGGAGCTGTTTTTT.

The CDR3, as DNA: TGTGCCAGCAGTGGGGACAGGGGGGGAACCGGTGGCTACACCTTC. This codes for CASSGDRGGTGGYTF. This chain joins TRBV2 and TRBJ1-2; 11 bases map to TRBD1. Per the germline V gene, CDR1 is SNHLY and CDR2 is FYNNEI. The junction had 8 bases not matched to a gene; V was cut back by 4 bases and J by 7 bases. The CDR3 runs to 15 residues.

The rearrangement joins TRBV2 to TRBJ1-1; D is ambiguous. The CDR3 has 13 amino acids. V lost 5 bases, J lost 4 bases, and 11 bases lay in between. Germline values: CDR1 SNHLY, CDR2 FYNNEI. Here the CDR3 DNA reads TGTGCCAGCAGTCAGACTTGGGGCACTGAAGCTTTCTTT. Its protein product is CASSQTWGTEAFF.

This clone came up a few times. The rearrangement links TRBV5-4 to TRBJ2-3; D remains ambiguous. The ends were cut back, 4 bases at V and 6 bases at J, with 12 bases in the middle. Germline V gives CDR1 SGHNT, CDR2 YYREEE (reference sequence). The CDR3 runs to 13 residues. The DNA for the CDR3 is TGTGCCAGCAGCCCGGAACGACACGATACGCAGTATTTT. Protein product: CASSPERHDTQYF.

V is TRBV11-2 and J is TRBJ2-7; possible D gene TRBD2, 5 bases. The CDR3 consists of 15 residues. V dropped 0 bases and J dropped 2 bases, with 11 bases sitting between them. Germline CDR1 is SGHAT and CDR2 is FQNNGV. The CDR3 is CASSLDQAATYEQYF. The CDR3 DNA is TGTGCCAGCAGCTTAGACCAAGCGGCGACCTACGAGCAGTACTTC.